This T cell receptor beta chain is drawn from a study of identical twins. This clonotype came up a few times. Its antigen is not identified. Regarding the study as a whole: Twins showed weaker excess sharing in their beta out-of-frame sequences.

Germline V gives CDR1 SQVTM, CDR2 ANQGSEA. The germline V and J ends were trimmed by 1 base and 10 bases, with 13 bases remaining between them. This CDR3 spans 12 amino acids. TCRdb re-analysed the 5' RACE reads in MiXCR, keeping a single row per CDR3 protein. The sample comprises under 500,000 distinct CDR3 sequences, 13% to 15% of which are singletons, and approximately 0.98% rests with the top ten. These same data were also listed under a study on yellow fever vaccine responses in identical twins.

This chain links TRBV29-1 with TRBJ1-1, with a possible D match to TRBD1 (6 bases). Source material: CD4+ T cells sorted from blood. This TCR came from a woman between 18 and 30 years old in good health. CDR3 sequence reads: CSVEGGATGAFF. The CDR3, as DNA: TGCAGCGTTGAAGGGGGGGCAACGGGAGCTTTCTTT.